This is a list of T cell receptor beta chains from one sample in a study of cytomegalovirus exposure and HLA in healthy donors. The repertoire was sequenced with immunoSEQ multiplex PCR; TCRdb's copy has only in-frame clones and lacks some. The sample records 130,000 or so clones, 75% to 80% being singletons. What was sequenced was PBMCs. These TCRs come from a woman between 40 and 55 years old in good health and CMV-seronegative. CDR3s include the opening cysteine and the closing phenylalanine or tryptophan. D genes are given only for firm matches. A row's size may be missing; if present it is once, few, many or a size class.

CDR3nt	CDR3aa	d_gene	j_gene	v_gene	abundance
TGTGCCAGCATCCGTTTACCAACAGGGCGACCCGGGGAGCTGTTTTTT	CASIRLPTGRPGELFF	-	TRBJ2-2	TRBV7-2	-
TGTGCCAGCAGCGGACAACTAGGGAGCTCCTACAATGAGCAGTTCTTC	CASSGQLGSSYNEQFF	-	TRBJ2-1	TRBV9	-
TGCGCCAGCAGCTTGATCCAGGGGGGAGCAACTGAAGCTTTCTTT	CASSLIQGGATEAFF	TRBD1	TRBJ1-1	TRBV5-1	-
TGTGCCAGCAAGGCTGGACAGCAAAACACTGAAGCTTTCTTT	CASKAGQQNTEAFF	-	TRBJ1-1	TRBV6-1	-
TGTGCCAGCAGTTTTGCCTCTCGTAGGGGGCCAGTCACCTTC	CASSFASRRGPVTF	TRBD1	TRBJ1-2	TRBV27	-
TGTGCCAGCAGCAAGACAGTCATGAACACTGAAGCTTTCTTT	CASSKTVMNTEAFF	-	TRBJ1-1	TRBV11-1	-
TGCGCCAGCAGTGGTGGGACTAGCGGGAGCGGATACAATGAGCAGTTCTTC	CASSGGTSGSGYNEQFF	TRBD2	TRBJ2-1	TRBV10-1	few
TGTGCCAGCAGGGTCGGGACAGGGAAGGTCTACTATGGCTACACCTTC	CASRVGTGKVYYGYTF	TRBD1	TRBJ1-2	TRBV6-6	-
TGTGCCAGCAGCTTACGGCAGGGATACTACGAGCAGTACTTC	CASSLRQGYYEQYF	-	TRBJ2-7	TRBV13	-
TGTGCCAGTAGAGCCGGACAGGCTGGCAATCAGCCCCAGCATTTT	CASRAGQAGNQPQHF	TRBD1	TRBJ1-5	TRBV19	-
TGTGCCAGCAGGCGTACAGACAGGGGGCTTTTTCAGCCCCAGCATTTT	CASRRTDRGLFQPQHF	TRBD1	TRBJ1-5	TRBV28	-
TGTGCCAGCAGCTTAATGGGTAGCGGGAGAATGTATGGGCAGTTCTTC	CASSLMGSGRMYGQFF	TRBD2	TRBJ2-1	TRBV7-9	-
TGTGCCAGCAGTCCCGACAGGGGGCAGAACTATGGCTACACCTTC	CASSPDRGQNYGYTF	TRBD1	TRBJ1-2	TRBV2	-
TGTGCCAGTGTGGGACATCCTAGCACAGATACGCAGTATTTT	CASVGHPSTDTQYF	-	TRBJ2-3	TRBV27	-
TGTGCCATGGGTGGACGGGAAAGCTCTGGAAACACCATATATTTT	CAMGGRESSGNTIYF	-	TRBJ1-3	TRBV10-3	-
TGTGCCAGCAGCGTACAGGGGCTCTACAATGAGCAGTTCTTC	CASSVQGLYNEQFF	TRBD1	TRBJ2-1	TRBV6-1	-
TGCGCCAGCAGCCCATCAGGGGACGGAAACACCATATATTTT	CASSPSGDGNTIYF	-	TRBJ1-3	TRBV5-1	-